One sample yielded the 24 T cell receptor beta chains listed below, sequenced in a study of radiotherapy plus CTLA-4 blockade in lung cancer. Using immunoSEQ multiplex PCR, the repertoire was profiled, and TCRdb retains in-frame clones only, with some absent. Of roughly 50,000 clones listed, around nine tenths are singletons. This specimen was peripheral blood, taken from a patient treated with radiotherapy plus ipilimumab. These receptor sequences come from a human donor with non-small cell lung cancer whose response to radiotherapy plus ipilimumab could not be evaluated.

V gene TRBV15 combines with J gene TRBJ1-2; TRBD1 agrees at 8 bases. This CDR3 is 18 amino acids long. CDR1 and CDR2 (germline): LNHNV, YYDKDF (reference sequence). V trimming: 1 base; J trimming: 7 bases; junction bases outside the gene matches: 17. The CDR3 loop is CATSRGRGTGFAGSGYTF. In DNA, the CDR3 is TGTGCCACCAGCAGAGGAAGGGGGACAGGTTTTGCCGGCTCTGGCTACACCTTC.

The CDR3 DNA follows: TGTGCCAGCAGTGACAGGGTTGGCTACACCTTC. Translating gives CASSDRVGYTF. The rearrangement uses TRBV6-1 and TRBJ1-2, with a weak D call TRBD1 (5 bases). Germline V gene lookup returns CDR1 MNHNS and CDR2 SASEGT. Between the trimmed V and J ends, which lost 3 bases and 7 bases, there was a span of 6 bases. CDR3 length equals 11 residues.

The chain has TRBV6-5 and TRBJ1-2; 12 nucleotides match TRBD1. CDR1 is MNHEY and CDR2 is SVGAGI in the germline V gene. Losses at the gene ends were 6 bases for V and 8 bases for J; bases not matched to a gene: 7. This CDR3 spans 14 amino acids. DNA of the CDR3: TGTGCCAGCAGCCCCGGGGGACAGGGGGCCGGCTACACCTTC. Translating gives CASSPGGQGAGYTF.

The chain recombines TRBV15 with TRBJ2-1; 9 bases are shared with TRBD2. This CDR3 is built from 17 residues. V dropped 1 base and J dropped 7; count of bases not matched to a gene: 11. CDR1 is LNHNV and CDR2 is YYDKDF in the germline V gene (reference sequence). CDR3 sequence: CATSRGGLASRENEQFF. Written as DNA, the CDR3 is TGTGCCACCAGCAGAGGGGGACTAGCATCACGGGAGAATGAGCAGTTCTTC. The full variable domain, completed using reference TRBV15 and TRBJ2-1, is DAMVIQNPRYQVTQFGKPVTLSCSQTLNHNVMYWYQQKSSQAPKLLFHYYDKDFNNEADTPDNFQSRRPNTSFCFLDIRSPGLGDTAMYLCATSRGGLASRENEQFFGPGTRLTVL.

The chain couples TRBV7-2 to TRBJ2-5; TRBD2 agrees at 10 bases. CDR1 and CDR2 (germline): SGHTA, FQGNSA. The CDR3 loop spans 16 amino acids. The V and J ends lost 8 bases and 5 bases, in that order; junction bases with no gene match: 14. The DNA for the CDR3 is TGTGCCAGCGGATTCAGCGGGGGGGGCAATGGCGAGACCCAGTACTTC. Translating gives CASGFSGGGNGETQYF.

This chain uses TRBV5-1 with TRBJ1-2; 7 bases align to TRBD1. The CDR3 length is 13 residues. Germline V CDR1 and CDR2: SGHRS, YFSETQ. V gave up 6 bases and J gave up 3 bases; unmatched junction bases: 5. In nucleotides, the CDR3 is TGCGCCAGCACCACCCAGGGGGACTATGGCTACACCTTC. This translates into CASTTQGDYGYTF.

The chain links TRBV5-4 to TRBJ2-3; the D is unclear. V lost 0 bases, J lost 1 base, and 6 bases lay in between. CDR3 length: 14 amino acids. Germline CDR1 and CDR2: SGHNT and YYREEE (reference sequence). The CDR3 loop is CASSLVEGTDTQYF. DNA of the CDR3: TGTGCCAGCAGCTTGGTTGAGGGCACAGATACGCAGTATTTT.

This sequence joins TRBV9 and TRBJ2-1; tentatively, D is TRBD1 (7 bases). This CDR3 spans 15 amino acids. From germline, CDR1 is SGDLS and CDR2 YYNGEE. V lost 5 bases and J 6 bases, leaving 18 bases between the germline ends. This chain's CDR3 is CASSPGGLAPNEQFF. The CDR3 DNA reads as TGTGCCAGCAGTCCAGGGGGGCTAGCCCCCAATGAGCAGTTCTTC.

The gene calls are TRBV2 and TRBJ2-5; 13 bases agree with TRBD2. The CDR3 totals 18 residues. V lost 5 bases and J lost 5; bases outside the gene matches: 14. The germline V gene has CDR1 SNHLY and CDR2 FYNNEI. CDR3 DNA: TGTGCCAGCAGTCGGACTAGCGGGAGAGGGTGGCCAAGGGAGACCCAGTACTTC. Translated, it gives CASSRTSGRGWPRETQYF.

This sequence joins TRBV18 and TRBJ2-1; D gene ambiguous. Germline V CDR1 and CDR2: KGHSH, LQKENI. The CDR3 is made up of 13 amino acids. Deletions cut 2 bases from V and 5 bases from J, with 7 bases between. The CDR3 loop reads CASSPTRDNEQFF. CDR3 nucleotide sequence: TGTGCCAGCTCACCAACACGTGACAATGAGCAGTTCTTC.

The chain links TRBV7-9 to TRBJ2-1, with TRBD2 identical over 10 bases. Germline CDR1 reads SEHNR; CDR2 reads FQNEAQ (reference sequence). The CDR3 sequence is 16 residues long. V dropped 4 bases and J dropped 0; count of bases not matched to a gene: 3. The CDR3 region is CASSYSGGSSYNEQFF. CDR3 nucleotides: TGTGCCAGCAGCTATAGCGGGGGGAGCTCCTACAATGAGCAGTTCTTC.

The chain recombines TRBV19 with TRBJ1-6; TRBD1 is a possible D gene (6 bases). The length of the CDR3 is 18 residues. CDR1 is LNHDA and CDR2 is SQIVND in the germline V gene (reference sequence). Trimming removed 4 bases at V and 0 bases at J, with 16 bases between. The CDR3 reads CASSTPEGGSSYNSPLHF. As DNA, the CDR3 is TGTGCCAGTAGTACCCCAGAGGGGGGGAGCTCCTATAATTCACCCCTCCACTTT.

The J gene is TRBJ2-3, the V gene TRBV5-3; tentative D call: TRBD2 (6 bases). TRBV5-3 is placed among ORFs of uncertain function. Trimming pared 3 bases from V and 0 bases from J, leaving 14 bases between. The CDR3 is made up of 16 amino acids. The CDR3 DNA sequence: TGTGCCAGAAGCTGGTCTAGCGAGACTAGCACAGATACGCAGTATTTT. Residues: CARSWSSETSTDTQYF.

V usage is TRBV19 and J usage is TRBJ1-1; the D gene is possibly TRBD1 (5 bases). Trimming removed 5 bases from V and 1 base from J, with 11 bases in between. Germline V gene sequence: CDR1 LNHDA, CDR2 SQIVND (reference sequence). The CDR3 sequence is 14 residues long. This chain's CDR3 is CASSGIQGNTEAFF. The CDR3 DNA sequence: TGTGCCAGTAGTGGAATTCAGGGGAACACTGAAGCTTTCTTT.

CDR3 loop: CASRGLAGGQETQYF. The CDR3, as DNA: TGTGCCAGCAGAGGACTAGCGGGGGGACAAGAGACCCAGTACTTC. V and J are TRBV6-5 and TRBJ2-7; 14 nucleotides agree with TRBD2. The J call is in doubt because the DNA end fits TRBJ2-5 better. Germline V gene sequence: CDR1 MNHEY, CDR2 SVGAGI. CDR3 length: 15 residues.

The chain couples TRBV5-1 to TRBJ2-3, with 8 nucleotides matching TRBD2. The ends lost 3 bases at V and 2 bases at J; junction bases unmatched: 5. The CDR3 spans 15 residues. Germline assignment: CDR1 SGHRS and CDR2 YFSETQ. Here the CDR3 DNA reads TGCGCCAGCAGCTCAGAGCGGGGGACCACAGATACGCAGTATTTT. Its protein product is CASSSERGTTDTQYF.

The chain employs TRBV10-1 and TRBJ2-3, with 10 bases fitting TRBD1. J was trimmed by 3 bases and V by 0 bases; bases with no gene match: 6. The CDR3 runs 17 residues. From germline, CDR1 is WNHNN and CDR2 SYGVQD (reference sequence). CDR3 in DNA: TGCGCCAGCAGTGAGTCTCGTGGGACAGGGGTAACAGATACGCAGTATTTT. Its translation is CASSESRGTGVTDTQYF.

CDR3 coding DNA: TGTGCCAGCACCAACCCGTCGGATGGGCGAGGCTACACCTTC. Protein product: CASTNPSDGRGYTF. This chain joins TRBV6-6 and TRBJ1-2, with D unclear. This CDR3 has 14 residues. Trimming stripped 7 bases from V and 8 bases from J, with 20 bases between. Germline CDR1 reads MNHNY; CDR2 reads SVGAGI (reference sequence).

The CDR3 DNA sequence: TGTGCCAGCAGCCCCCGGGGGGGGGCTAGCGGGAGTTCCGGCACAGATACGCAGTATTTT. Translation gives CASSPRGGASGSSGTDTQYF. The chain uses TRBV11-3 and TRBJ2-3; TRBD2 agrees at 10 bases. The germline V gene encodes CDR1 SGHNT and CDR2 YENEEA. Trimming took 5 bases from V and 1 from J; bases not matched to a gene: 18. This CDR3 spans 20 amino acids.

This chain connects TRBV10-3 to TRBJ2-3; TRBD2 agrees at 10 bases. The germline CDR1 and CDR2 sequences are ENHRY and SYGVKD. The CDR3 runs to 21 residues. The trim removed 0 bases at V and 4 bases at J, leaving 19 bases unmatched. CDR3 in DNA: TGTGCCATCAGTGAGTCGAACCCCCCCTCTTCTAGCGGGAGAGGGGCAGATACGCAGTATTTT. It yields the protein CAISESNPPSSSGRGADTQYF.

J is TRBJ1-1 and V is TRBV2; D gene uncertain. Trimming took 3 bases from V and 0 from J, leaving 8 bases between them. This CDR3 contains 14 residues. CDR1 is SNHLY and CDR2 is FYNNEI in the germline V gene. CDR3 nucleotide sequence: TGTGCCAGCAGTGAGGGAGTACTGAACACTGAAGCTTTCTTT. This sequence encodes CASSEGVLNTEAFF.

V and J are TRBV7-9 and TRBJ1-2; D uncertain. Germline V lookup: CDR1 SEHNR, CDR2 FQNEAQ (reference sequence). Between the trimmed V and J ends, which lost 3 bases and 3 bases, there was a span of 17 bases. The CDR3 contains 16 residues. CDR3 DNA: TGTGCCAGCAGCTTCGGACGGGAGGGCGGAGACTATGGCTACACCTTC. Its translation: CASSFGREGGDYGYTF.

This chain joins TRBV7-2 and TRBJ2-5, with D hard to call. V gave up 7 bases and J gave up 5 bases, with 8 bases separating them. CDR3 length: 11 residues. Germline V gives CDR1 SGHTA, CDR2 FQGNSA. The CDR3 coding sequence is TGTGCCAGCACCAGAACGGAGACCCAGTACTTC. Translation: CASTRTETQYF.

V is TRBV29-1 and J is TRBJ1-2; perhaps TRBD1 as D (6 bases). This CDR3 has 12 amino acids. The V end lost 0 bases, the J end lost 7 bases, and 9 bases lay between the germline ends. Germline values: CDR1 SQVTM, CDR2 ANQGSEA. The CDR3, as DNA: TGCAGCGTTGAAGAGGGGGCAGGTGGCTACACCTTC. It codes for CSVEEGAGGYTF.